The clone carrying this T cell receptor (beta chain) was recorded a few times. These data belong to a study of blood T cell repertoires in COVID-19. Libraries were prepared by immunoSEQ multiplex PCR; TCRdb keeps only in-frame clonotypes and omits some of them. The table records about 36,000 clones, roughly 78% of them present only once. This CDR3 is built from 14 residues. CDR1 is SNHLY and CDR2 is FYNNEI in the germline V gene. Trimming removed 2 bases at V and 3 bases at J, with 11 bases between. V is TRBV2 and J is TRBJ2-7; the D gene is possibly TRBD1 (6 bases). The sequenced sample consisted of peripheral blood. This clonotype originated in a man in his fifties or sixties with acute or convalescent COVID-19. The CDR3 loop is CASSELRGGYEQYF. DNA of the CDR3: TGTGCCAGCAGTGAATTAAGAGGGGGCTACGAGCAGTACTTC.